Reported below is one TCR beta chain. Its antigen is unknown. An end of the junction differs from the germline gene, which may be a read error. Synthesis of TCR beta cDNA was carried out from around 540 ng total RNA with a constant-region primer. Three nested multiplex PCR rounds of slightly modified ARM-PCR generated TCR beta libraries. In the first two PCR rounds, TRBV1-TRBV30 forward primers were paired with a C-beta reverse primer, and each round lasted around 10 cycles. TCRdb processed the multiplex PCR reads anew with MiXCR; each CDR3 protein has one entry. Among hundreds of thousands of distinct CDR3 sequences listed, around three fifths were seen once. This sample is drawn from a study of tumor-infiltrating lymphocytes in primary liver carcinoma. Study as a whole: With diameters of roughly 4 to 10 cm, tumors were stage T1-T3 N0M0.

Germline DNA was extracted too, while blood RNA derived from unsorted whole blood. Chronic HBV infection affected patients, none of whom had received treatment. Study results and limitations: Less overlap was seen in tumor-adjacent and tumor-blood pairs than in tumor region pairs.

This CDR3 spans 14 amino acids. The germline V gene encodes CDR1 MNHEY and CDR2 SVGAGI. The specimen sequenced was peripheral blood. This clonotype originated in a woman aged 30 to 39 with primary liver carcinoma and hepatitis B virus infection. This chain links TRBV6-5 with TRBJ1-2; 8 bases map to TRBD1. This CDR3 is CASSPLGQVYGYIF. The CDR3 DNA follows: TGTGCCAGCAGTCCCCTGGGACAGGTCTATGGCTACATCTTC.